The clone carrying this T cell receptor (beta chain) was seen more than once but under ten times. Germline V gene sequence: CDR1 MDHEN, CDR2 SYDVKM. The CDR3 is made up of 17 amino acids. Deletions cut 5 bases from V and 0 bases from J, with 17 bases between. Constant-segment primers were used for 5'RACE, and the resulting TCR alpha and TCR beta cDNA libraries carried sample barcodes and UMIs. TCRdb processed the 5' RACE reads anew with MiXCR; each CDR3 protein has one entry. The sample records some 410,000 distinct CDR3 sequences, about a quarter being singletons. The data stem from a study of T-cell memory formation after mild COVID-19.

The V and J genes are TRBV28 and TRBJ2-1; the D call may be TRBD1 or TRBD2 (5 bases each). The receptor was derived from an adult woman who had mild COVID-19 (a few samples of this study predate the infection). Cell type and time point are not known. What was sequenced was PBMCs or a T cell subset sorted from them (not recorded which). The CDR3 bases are TGTGCCAGCAGTAGCCCGGGGATCGGGACCTCCTACAATGAGCAGTTCTTC. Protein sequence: CASSSPGIGTSYNEQFF.